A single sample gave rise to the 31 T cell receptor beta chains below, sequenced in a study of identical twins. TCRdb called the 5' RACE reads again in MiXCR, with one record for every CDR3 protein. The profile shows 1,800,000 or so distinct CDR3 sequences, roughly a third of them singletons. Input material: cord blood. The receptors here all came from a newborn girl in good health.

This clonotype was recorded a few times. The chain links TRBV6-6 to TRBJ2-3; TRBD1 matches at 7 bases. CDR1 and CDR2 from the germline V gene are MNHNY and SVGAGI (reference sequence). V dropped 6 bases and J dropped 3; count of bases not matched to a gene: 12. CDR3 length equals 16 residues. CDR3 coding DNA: TGTGCCAGCAGGACAGGGCGCCAGGCGGGTACAGATACGCAGTATTTT. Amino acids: CASRTGRQAGTDTQYF.

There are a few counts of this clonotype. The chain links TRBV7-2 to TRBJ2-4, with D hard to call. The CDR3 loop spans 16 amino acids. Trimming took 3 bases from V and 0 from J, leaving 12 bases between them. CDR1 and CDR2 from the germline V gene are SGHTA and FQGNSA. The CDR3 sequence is CASSFMGGLAKNIQYF. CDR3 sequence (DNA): TGTGCCAGCAGCTTTATGGGCGGTCTAGCCAAAAACATTCAGTACTTC.

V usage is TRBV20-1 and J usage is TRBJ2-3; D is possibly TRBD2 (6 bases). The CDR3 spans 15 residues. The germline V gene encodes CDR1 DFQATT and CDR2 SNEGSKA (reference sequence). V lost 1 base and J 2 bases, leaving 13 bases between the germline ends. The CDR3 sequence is CSARAVGGNTDTQYF. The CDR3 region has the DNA TGCAGTGCTAGAGCCGTAGGAGGGAACACAGATACGCAGTATTTT.

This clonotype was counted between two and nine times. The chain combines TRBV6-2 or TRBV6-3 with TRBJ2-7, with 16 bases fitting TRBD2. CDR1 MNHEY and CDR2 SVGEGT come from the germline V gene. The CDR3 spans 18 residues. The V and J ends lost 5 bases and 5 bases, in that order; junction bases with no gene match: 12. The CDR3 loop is CASSQPLGLAGGINEQYF. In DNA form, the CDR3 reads TGTGCCAGCAGTCAACCCCTGGGACTAGCGGGGGGGATCAACGAGCAGTACTTC.

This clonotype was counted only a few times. For the CDR3, the DNA is TGCAGTGCTGGGAAGTCTTCGAACACAGATACGCAGTATTTT. Translated, it gives CSAGKSSNTDTQYF. J is TRBJ2-3 and V is TRBV20-1; D ambiguous. The CDR3 is made up of 14 amino acids. CDR1 and CDR2 (germline): DFQATT, SNEGSKA (reference sequence). Trimming stripped 5 bases from V and 2 bases from J, with 14 bases between.

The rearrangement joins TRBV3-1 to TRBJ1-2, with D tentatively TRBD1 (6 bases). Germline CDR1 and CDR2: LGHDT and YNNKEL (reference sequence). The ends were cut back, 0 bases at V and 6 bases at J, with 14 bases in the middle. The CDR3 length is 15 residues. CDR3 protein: CASSQDLTGRDGYTF. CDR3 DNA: TGTGCCAGCAGCCAAGATTTAACAGGGCGGGATGGCTACACCTTC.

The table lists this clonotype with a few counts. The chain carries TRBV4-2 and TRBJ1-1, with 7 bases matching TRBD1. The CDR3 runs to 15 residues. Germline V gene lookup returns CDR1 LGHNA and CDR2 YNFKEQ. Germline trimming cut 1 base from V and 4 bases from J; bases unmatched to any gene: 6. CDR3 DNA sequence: TGTGCCAGCAGCCAAGCGAGGGGGCAGGGCACTGAAGCTTTCTTT. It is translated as CASSQARGQGTEAFF.

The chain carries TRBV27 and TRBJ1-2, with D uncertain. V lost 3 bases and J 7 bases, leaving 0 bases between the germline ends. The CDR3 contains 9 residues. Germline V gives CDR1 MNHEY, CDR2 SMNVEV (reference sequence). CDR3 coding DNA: TGTGCCAGCAGTTTTGGCTACACCTTC. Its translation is CASSFGYTF.

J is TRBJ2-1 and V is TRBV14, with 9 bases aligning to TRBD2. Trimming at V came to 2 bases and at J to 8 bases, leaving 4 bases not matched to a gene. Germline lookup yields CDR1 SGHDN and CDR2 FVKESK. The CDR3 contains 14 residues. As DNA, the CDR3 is TGTGCCAGCAGCCAACTAGCGGGAAGAGATGAGCAGTTCTTC. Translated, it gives CASSQLAGRDEQFF.

CDR3 nucleotide sequence: TGTGCCAGCAGTGTCACCGGGATCTTCTACGAGCAGTACTTC. Amino acids: CASSVTGIFYEQYF. The V gene is TRBV25-1, the J gene TRBJ2-7; D possibly corresponds to TRBD2 (5 bases). With 4 bases removed from V and 3 bases from J, the gap between germline ends came to 13 bases. The length of the CDR3 is 14 residues. Germline V lookup: CDR1 MGHDK, CDR2 SYGVNS.

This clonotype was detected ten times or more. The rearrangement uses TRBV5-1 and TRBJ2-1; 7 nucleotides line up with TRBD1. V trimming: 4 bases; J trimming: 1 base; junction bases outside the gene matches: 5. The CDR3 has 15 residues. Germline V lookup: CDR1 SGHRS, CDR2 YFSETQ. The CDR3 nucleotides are TGCGCCAGCAGCGGTCAGGGGGAGTCCTACAATGAGCAGTTCTTC. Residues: CASSGQGESYNEQFF.

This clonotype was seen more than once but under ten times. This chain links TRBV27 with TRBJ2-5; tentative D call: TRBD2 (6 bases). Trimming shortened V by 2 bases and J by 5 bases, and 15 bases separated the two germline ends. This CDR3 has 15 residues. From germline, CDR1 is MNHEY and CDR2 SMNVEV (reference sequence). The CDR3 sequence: CASSLLGGNEETQYF. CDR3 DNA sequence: TGTGCCAGCAGTTTACTCGGGGGAAATGAGGAGACCCAGTACTTC.

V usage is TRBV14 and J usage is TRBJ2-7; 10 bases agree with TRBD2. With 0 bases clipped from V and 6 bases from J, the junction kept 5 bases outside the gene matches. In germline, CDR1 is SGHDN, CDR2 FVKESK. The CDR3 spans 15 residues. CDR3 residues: CASSQDQLAGREQYF. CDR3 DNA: TGTGCCAGCAGCCAAGATCAACTAGCGGGACGCGAGCAGTACTTC.

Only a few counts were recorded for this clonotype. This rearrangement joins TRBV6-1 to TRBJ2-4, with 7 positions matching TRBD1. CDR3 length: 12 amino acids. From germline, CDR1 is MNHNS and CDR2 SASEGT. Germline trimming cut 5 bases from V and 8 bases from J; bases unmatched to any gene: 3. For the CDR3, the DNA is TGTGCCAGCAGTCGACAGGGATACATTCAGTACTTC. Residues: CASSRQGYIQYF.

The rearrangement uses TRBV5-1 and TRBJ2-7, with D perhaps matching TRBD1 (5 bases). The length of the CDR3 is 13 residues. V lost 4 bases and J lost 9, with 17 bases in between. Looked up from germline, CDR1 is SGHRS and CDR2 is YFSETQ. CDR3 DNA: TGCGCCAGCAGCGTGCGACAGTCTACGAGGCAGTACTTC. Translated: CASSVRQSTRQYF.

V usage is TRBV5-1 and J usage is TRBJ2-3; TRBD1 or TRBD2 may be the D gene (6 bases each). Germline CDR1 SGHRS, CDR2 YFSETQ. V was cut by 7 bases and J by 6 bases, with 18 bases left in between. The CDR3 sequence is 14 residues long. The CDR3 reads CASGLNTGADTQYF. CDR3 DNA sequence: TGCGCCAGCGGCCTCAACACGGGGGCCGATACGCAGTATTTT.

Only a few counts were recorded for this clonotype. In DNA, the CDR3 is TGTGCCAGCAGTTTAAGGATGGCCGCTAGCAATCAGCCCCAGCATTTT. Encoded protein: CASSLRMAASNQPQHF. The gene calls are TRBV12-3 or TRBV12-4 and TRBJ1-5; D unclear. V was clipped by 2 bases and J by 0 bases, with 11 bases between them. CDR3 length: 16 amino acids.

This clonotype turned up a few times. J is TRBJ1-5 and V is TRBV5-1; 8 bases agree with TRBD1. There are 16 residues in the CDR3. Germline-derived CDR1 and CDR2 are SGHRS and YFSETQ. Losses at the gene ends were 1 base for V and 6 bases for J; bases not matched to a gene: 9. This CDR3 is CASSLWPQGASQPQHF. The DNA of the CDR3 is TGCGCCAGCAGCTTGTGGCCCCAGGGGGCAAGTCAGCCCCAGCATTTT.

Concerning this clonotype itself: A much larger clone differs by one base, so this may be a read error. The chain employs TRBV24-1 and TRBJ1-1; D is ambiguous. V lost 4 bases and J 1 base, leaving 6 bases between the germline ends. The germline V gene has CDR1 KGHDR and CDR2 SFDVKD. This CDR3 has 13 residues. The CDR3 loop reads CATSEWGNTEAFF. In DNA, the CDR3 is TGTGCCACCAGTGAATGGGGGAACACTGAAGCTTTCTTT.

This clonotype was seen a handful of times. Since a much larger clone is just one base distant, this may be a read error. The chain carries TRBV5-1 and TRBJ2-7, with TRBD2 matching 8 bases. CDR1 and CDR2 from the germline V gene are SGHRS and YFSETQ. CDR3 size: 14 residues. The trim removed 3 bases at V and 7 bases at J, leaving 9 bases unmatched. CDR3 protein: CASSSGTRDNEQYF. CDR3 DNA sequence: TGCGCCAGCAGCTCCGGGACTAGGGACAATGAGCAGTACTTC.

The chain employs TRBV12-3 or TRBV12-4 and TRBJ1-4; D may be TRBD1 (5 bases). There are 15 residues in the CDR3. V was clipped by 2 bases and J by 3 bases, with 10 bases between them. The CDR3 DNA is TGTGCCAGCAGTTTACTTGGGGCATCTAATGAAAAACTGTTTTTT. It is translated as CASSLLGASNEKLFF.

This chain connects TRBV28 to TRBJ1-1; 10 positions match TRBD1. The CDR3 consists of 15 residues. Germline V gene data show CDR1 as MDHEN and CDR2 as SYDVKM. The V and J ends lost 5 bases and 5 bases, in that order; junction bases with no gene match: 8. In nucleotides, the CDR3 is TGTGCCAGCAGTAACCGGGGGACAGGGGTAACTGAAGCTTTCTTT. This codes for CASSNRGTGVTEAFF. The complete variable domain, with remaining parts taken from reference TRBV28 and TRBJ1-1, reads DVKVTQSSRYLVKRTGEKVFLECVQDMDHENMFWYRQDPGLGLRLIYFSYDVKMKEKGDIPEGYSVSREKKERFSLILESASTNQTSMYLCASSNRGTGVTEAFFGQGTRLTVV.

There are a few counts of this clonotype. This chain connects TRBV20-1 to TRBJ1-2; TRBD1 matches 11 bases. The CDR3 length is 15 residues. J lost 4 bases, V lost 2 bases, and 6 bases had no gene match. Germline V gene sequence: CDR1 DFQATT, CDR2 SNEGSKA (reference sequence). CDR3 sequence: CSARSGTGGIYGYTF. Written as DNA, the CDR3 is TGCAGTGCTAGATCCGGGACAGGGGGTATCTATGGCTACACCTTC.

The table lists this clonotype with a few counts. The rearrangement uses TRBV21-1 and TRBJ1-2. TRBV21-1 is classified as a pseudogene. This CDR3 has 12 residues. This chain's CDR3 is CASSKGHYGYTF. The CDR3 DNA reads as TGTGCCAGCAGCAAAGGACACTATGGCTACACCTTC.

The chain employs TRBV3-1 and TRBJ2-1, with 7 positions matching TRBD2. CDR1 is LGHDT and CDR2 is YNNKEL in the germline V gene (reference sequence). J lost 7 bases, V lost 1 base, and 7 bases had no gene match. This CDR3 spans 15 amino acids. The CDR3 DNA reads TGTGCCAGCAGCCAAGGGGGTAGCGGGCGGAATGAGCAGTTCTTC. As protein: CASSQGGSGRNEQFF.

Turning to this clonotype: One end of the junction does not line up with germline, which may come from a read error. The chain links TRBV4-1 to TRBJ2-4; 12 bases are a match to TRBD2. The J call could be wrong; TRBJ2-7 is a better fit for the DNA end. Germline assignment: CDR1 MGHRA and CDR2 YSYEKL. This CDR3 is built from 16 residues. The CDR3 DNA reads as TGCGCCAGCGGCCAAGCGGGACTAGCGGGTAGTTACGAGCAGTACTTC. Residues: CASGQAGLAGSYEQYF.

The chain's CDR3 is CASSLATGGPSYEQYF. The CDR3 DNA sequence: TGTGCCAGCAGCTTGGCCACGGGCGGGCCGTCCTACGAGCAGTACTTC. This sequence joins TRBV5-6 and TRBJ2-7; a weak D match, TRBD2 (5 bases). Trimming stripped 0 bases from V and 1 base from J, with 14 bases between. Looked up from germline, CDR1 is SGHDT and CDR2 is YYEEEE. The CDR3 totals 16 residues.

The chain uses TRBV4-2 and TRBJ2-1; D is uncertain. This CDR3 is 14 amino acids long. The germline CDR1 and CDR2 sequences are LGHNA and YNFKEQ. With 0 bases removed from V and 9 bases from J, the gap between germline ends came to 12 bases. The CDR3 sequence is CASSQDGVTSEQFF. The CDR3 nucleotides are TGTGCCAGCAGCCAAGATGGGGTAACAAGTGAGCAGTTCTTC.

The CDR3 nucleotides are TGTGCCAGCAATTTGGACAGGCTTAGCACAGATACGCAGTATTTT. Amino acid sequence: CASNLDRLSTDTQYF. The chain couples TRBV6-6 to TRBJ2-3; 7 nucleotides agree with TRBD1. The germline gives CDR1 MNHNY, CDR2 SVGAGI (reference sequence). J was trimmed by 0 bases and V by 7 bases; bases with no gene match: 7. The CDR3 is made up of 15 amino acids.

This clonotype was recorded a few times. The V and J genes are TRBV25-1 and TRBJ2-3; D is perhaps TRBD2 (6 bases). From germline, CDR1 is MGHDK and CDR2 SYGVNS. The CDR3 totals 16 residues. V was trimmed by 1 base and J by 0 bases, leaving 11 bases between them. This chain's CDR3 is CASSELGTQSTDTQYF. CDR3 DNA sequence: TGTGCCAGCAGTGAATTGGGGACTCAAAGCACAGATACGCAGTATTTT.

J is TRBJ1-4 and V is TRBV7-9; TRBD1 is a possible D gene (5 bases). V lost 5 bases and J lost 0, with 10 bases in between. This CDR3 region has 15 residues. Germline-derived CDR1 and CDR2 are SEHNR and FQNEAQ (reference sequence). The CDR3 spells CASSPHRSTNEKLFF. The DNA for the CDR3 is TGTGCCAGCAGCCCTCACAGGTCAACTAATGAAAAACTGTTTTTT.